The T cell receptor beta chain under discussion was sequenced for a study of blood T cell repertoires in COVID-19. Study information: The samples span acute and convalescent COVID-19 from the United States, Italy and Spain. T cells, B-cell-depleted T cells, or PBMCs provided the cDNA or gDNA that served as material.

Per the study methods: The assay estimated nucleated cells by amplifying reference gene primers. Here immunoSEQ multiplex PCR was the method, and the copy in TCRdb shows in-frame clones only, minus some. Clonal size and the V and J genes are those of that table, whereas D and trimming came from the DNA. The sample has approximately 170,000 clones, approximately 80% seen once. What was sequenced was peripheral blood. The clonotype comes from a man in his 70s who had recovered from COVID-19.

CDR3 sequence reads: CASSYTTGGFGNTIYF. The CDR3 bases are TGTGCCAGCAGTTACACCACAGGGGGATTTGGAAACACCATATATTTT. The gene calls are TRBV6-5 and TRBJ1-3, with 8 bases that match TRBD1. Per germline, CDR1 MNHEY and CDR2 SVGAGI. The CDR3 runs 16 residues. The junction had 6 bases not matched to a gene; V was cut back by 2 bases and J by 3 bases.